This is a list of T cell receptor beta chains from one sample in a study of blood T cell repertoires in COVID-19. Libraries were prepared by immunoSEQ multiplex PCR; TCRdb keeps only in-frame clonotypes and omits some of them. The sample lists fewer than 90,000 clones; roughly nine tenths were seen once. The source material was peripheral blood. The receptor set was obtained from a man older than 75 in a cohort sampled during active COVID-19. CDR3s include the opening cysteine and the closing phenylalanine or tryptophan. Fields, in order: clone size, V gene, D gene, J gene, CDR3 DNA, CDR3 protein. The D gene is left open where the match is weak. Expanded clones are given a class, and other clones once, few, many or no size at all.

.	TRBV5-1	.	TRBJ1-1	TGCGCCAGCAGCTTGGGGGCAGGTCTGAACACTGAAGCTTTCTTT	CASSLGAGLNTEAFF
.	TRBV7-9	TRBD1	TRBJ2-1	TGTGCCAGCGCGGGGACAGGGGGTAGGGATGAGCAGTTCTTC	CASAGTGGRDEQFF
.	TRBV6-6	TRBD2	TRBJ2-2	TGTGCCAGCAGTTTGGGACTAGCGGGGGCCGGGGAGCTGTTTTTT	CASSLGLAGAGELFF
once	TRBV6-1	.	TRBJ2-5	TGTGCCAGCAGTGAAATCGGGTACCAAGAGACCCAGTACTTC	CASSEIGYQETQYF
few	TRBV4-2	.	TRBJ1-2	TGTGCCAGCAGCCAAGATCCAGGAGGGTCTAACTATGGCTACACCTTC	CASSQDPGGSNYGYTF
.	TRBV6-5	.	TRBJ2-1	TGTGCCAGCAGTTACGGGGGGGGCGCGAACAATGAGCAGTTCTTC	CASSYGGGANNEQFF
.	TRBV5-4	.	TRBJ2-2	TGTGCCATGAACCGTGGGGGGAGTGGCACCGGGGAGCTGTTTTTT	CAMNRGGSGTGELFF
.	TRBV7-2	TRBD2	TRBJ2-2	TGTGCCAGCAGCCCTCAGCGGGGGGGGAACACCGGGGAGCTGTTTTTT	CASSPQRGGNTGELFF
few	TRBV5-1	.	TRBJ1-5	TGCGCCAGCAGCTTGGGGTCTTCAGGGAATCAGCCCCAGCATTTT	CASSLGSSGNQPQHF
.	TRBV18	.	TRBJ2-7	TGTGCCAGCTCACCGACGACATTGAGCACTTACGAGCAGTACTTC	CASSPTTLSTYEQYF
.	TRBV7-2	.	TRBJ2-6	TGTGCCAGCAGCTTAGAGTCTATTGGGGCCAACGTCCTGACTTTC	CASSLESIGANVLTF
.	TRBV2	.	TRBJ1-1	TGTGCCAGCAGTGAAGCGGGCGAAGCTTTCTTT	CASSEAGEAFF
.	TRBV28	.	TRBJ1-6	TGTGCCAGCAGTCTGGGACACCAGAAGAATTCACCCCTCCACTTT	CASSLGHQKNSPLHF
.	TRBV14	.	TRBJ2-2	TGTGCCAGCAGCCAAGATCATTGGGGCACGCAGAACACCGGGGAGCTGTTTTTT	CASSQDHWGTQNTGELFF
once	TRBV6-1	.	TRBJ2-1	TGTGCCAGCCAACAGGAAGGATTGAATGAGCAGTTCTTC	CASQQEGLNEQFF
.	TRBV10-3	.	TRBJ2-1	TGTGCCATCAGTAACCGGAATGAGCAGTTCTTC	CAISNRNEQFF
.	TRBV6-1	.	TRBJ1-2	TGTGCCAGCAGTGAACTGTGGGGAGACGAGGGCTACACCTTC	CASSELWGDEGYTF
.	TRBV5-1	.	TRBJ1-3	TGCGCCAGCAGACCCACAGGGAACGGAAACACCATATATTTT	CASRPTGNGNTIYF
.	TRBV6-5	.	TRBJ1-3	TGTGCCAGCTTAAAACAGGACTCTGGAAACACCATATATTTT	CASLKQDSGNTIYF
.	TRBV5-4	TRBD2	TRBJ2-5	TGTGCCAGCAGGGACGGGGGGTATGAGGAGACCCAGTACTTC	CASRDGGYEETQYF
.	TRBV12-3/TRBV12-4	TRBD1	TRBJ2-7	TGTGCCAGCACCCCGACAGGGCCCTACGAGCAGTACTTC	CASTPTGPYEQYF
.	TRBV5-1	TRBD1	TRBJ1-4	TGCGCCAGCAGCGAAACAGGGGGTGGCGAAAAACTGTTTTTT	CASSETGGGEKLFF
.	TRBV19	TRBD2	TRBJ2-3	TGTGCCAGTAGTATCGCGGGAGCAGATACGCAGTATTTT	CASSIAGADTQYF
.	TRBV4-3	TRBD2	TRBJ2-7	TGCGCCAGCAGCCAAGCAGGACTAGCGGGATTCTACGAGCAGTACTTC	CASSQAGLAGFYEQYF
.	TRBV29-1	.	TRBJ1-4	TGCAGCGTTGTTGGTACAGGGAGTAGTTTGGGTGAAAAACTGTTTTTT	CSVVGTGSSLGEKLFF
.	TRBV9	.	TRBJ1-4	TGTGCCAGCAGCCCTTCGACGGAGACAGGAAAACTGTTTTTT	CASSPSTETGKLFF
.	TRBV28	TRBD1	TRBJ1-5	TGTGCCAGCAGTTTAGGGCGTACAGGGGGAAGGGCTCAGCCCCAGCATTTT	CASSLGRTGGRAQPQHF
.	TRBV5-5	TRBD1	TRBJ2-7	TGTGCCAGCAGATCCGGGACAGGATACGAGCAGTACTTC	CASRSGTGYEQYF
.	TRBV5-8	TRBD1	TRBJ1-2	TGTGCCAGCAGCTCGTCCCGGGACAGGGACGGCTACACCTTC	CASSSSRDRDGYTF
.	TRBV5-1	.	TRBJ1-3	TGCGCCAGCAGCTTGGATGCAGGGGCGAACTCTGGAAACACCATATATTTT	CASSLDAGANSGNTIYF
.	TRBV9	.	TRBJ2-3	TGTGCCAGCAAGCCGACAGGAAGCACAGATACGCAGTATTTT	CASKPTGSTDTQYF
.	TRBV5-5	.	TRBJ1-1	TGTGCCAGCAGCTTGGCCGGGGTAGGGGGGAACACTGAAGCTTTCTTT	CASSLAGVGGNTEAFF
.	TRBV7-8	TRBD2	TRBJ2-1	TGTGCCAGCAGCACACCCTCCCTAGCGGGGGGGATCAATGAGCAGTTCTTC	CASSTPSLAGGINEQFF
.	TRBV4-2	TRBD1	TRBJ2-2	TGTGCCAGCAGCCAAGACCACGGACAGGGGGGTTCCGGGGAGCTGTTTTTT	CASSQDHGQGGSGELFF
.	TRBV5-1	TRBD1	TRBJ1-2	TGCGCCAGCAGCAGCGGACAGGGGGGAGTCTATGGCTACACCTTC	CASSSGQGGVYGYTF
.	TRBV18	.	TRBJ1-2	TGTGCCAGCTCAACGACAGGCGCCTATGGCTACACCTTC	CASSTTGAYGYTF
.	TRBV24-1	.	TRBJ1-2	TGTGCCACCAGTCGTCGAGTTACGGCCCTTAAGAGGACTAACTATGGCTACACCTTC	CATSRRVTALKRTNYGYTF
.	TRBV5-1	.	TRBJ1-3	TGCGCCAGCAGCTTGCGGGGCTCTGGAAACACCATATATTTT	CASSLRGSGNTIYF
.	TRBV7-2	.	TRBJ1-1	TGTGCCAGCAGCTTAGTTGCAGGATCTTATGAAGCTTTCTTT	CASSLVAGSYEAFF
.	TRBV2	TRBD1	TRBJ2-3	TGTGCCAGCATCGAAGGGGGCAGGGGCACAGATACGCAGTATTTT	CASIEGGRGTDTQYF
.	TRBV27	.	TRBJ1-5	TGTGCCAGCAGTTTATTACAGGTGAGCAATCAGCCCCAGCATTTT	CASSLLQVSNQPQHF
.	TRBV19	TRBD2	TRBJ2-3	TGTGCCAGCCGGGATGGGAGGGCGTGGACAGATACGCAGTATTTT	CASRDGRAWTDTQYF
.	TRBV6-6	TRBD1	TRBJ1-2	TGTGCCAGCAGCCCGCAGGACAGGGACAGCTATGGCTACACCTTC	CASSPQDRDSYGYTF
.	TRBV20-1	.	TRBJ1-1	TGCAGTTCAAGGGAGACTGAAGCTTTCTTT	CSSRETEAFF
.	TRBV5-8	.	TRBJ2-5	TGTGCCAGCAGCTGGGACACTCAAGAGACCCAGTACTTC	CASSWDTQETQYF
.	TRBV5-1	.	TRBJ2-5	TGCGCCAGCAGCTTGGAACAGGGTGTGGAGACCCAGTACTTC	CASSLEQGVETQYF
.	TRBV6-6	TRBD2	TRBJ2-1	TGTGCCAGCAAAACGGGGGGGCCGACCTACAATGAGCAGTTCTTC	CASKTGGPTYNEQFF
.	TRBV6-1	.	TRBJ1-1	TGTGCCAGCAGTGAAGTTGATGGGACAGAAGCTTTCTTT	CASSEVDGTEAFF
.	TRBV5-6	TRBD2	TRBJ2-5	TGTGCCAGCAGCTGGGGACTAGCGGGTCACCAAGAGACCCAGTACTTC	CASSWGLAGHQETQYF